This TCR beta chain was captured in a study of T cells after yellow fever vaccination. Study information: With SMART-Seq v4 Ultra Low Input, the fractions containing low cell numbers were prepared.

They built TCR cDNA with 5'RACE template switching, a step that put in a universal primer site and UMIs. TCRdb reanalysed the 5' RACE reads using MiXCR and keeps one entry per CDR3 protein. The sample lists roughly 330,000 distinct CDR3 sequences, roughly 4% occurring once. Broader study findings: Most primary-vaccination clones recurred post-booster (around 97% CD4, 88% CD8).

The CDR3 loop spans 15 amino acids. From germline, CDR1 is LNHDA and CDR2 SQIVND (reference sequence). The ends lost 5 bases at V and 7 bases at J; junction bases unmatched: 8. Turning to this clonotype: The antigen is not known.

This sequence joins TRBV19 and TRBJ2-2; 9 bases line up with TRBD1. The origin of this receptor is a man younger than 35 who received the YFV17D yellow fever vaccine. The sample consisted of PBMCs, taken 5 days after the yellow fever booster vaccination. CDR3 DNA sequence: TGTGCCAGTAGTTCCGGGACAGGGCTCATCGGGGAGCTGTTTTTT. Translated, it gives CASSSGTGLIGELFF.